These T cell receptor beta chains were read from a single sample in a study of patients and donors after allogeneic stem cell transplantation. TCRdb reprocessed the RT-PCR reads with MiXCR, giving one entry per CDR3 protein. The profile covers about 110,000 distinct CDR3 sequences, with approximately 40% appearing a single time and 27% taken by the ten largest. Sequences were obtained from blood, either unsorted or a sorted T cell fraction (not recorded which). Receptor source: a human donor who was either an allogeneic HSCT recipient or a stem cell or donor lymphocyte infusion donor (not recorded which). It is not recorded whose cells these are; they may come from a transplant donor. Each CDR3 is given with its conserved first and last residue. The order of the fields is V gene, D gene, J gene, CDR3 length, clone size, CDR3 DNA, CDR3 protein. D genes are given only for firm matches. For some rows the clone size is stated as once, few or many, or as a class when expanded; others skip it.

V gene: TRBV25-1; D gene: TRBD2; J gene: TRBJ2-7; CDR3 length: 16; clone size: few; CDR3 DNA: TGTGCCAGCAGTGAATATGGACTAGCAGGAGGCTACGAGCAGTACTTC; CDR3 protein: CASSEYGLAGGYEQYF
V gene: TRBV11-2; D gene: NA; J gene: TRBJ2-5; CDR3 length: 16; clone size: NA; CDR3 DNA: TGTGCCAGCAGCCCACAGGGCACTTCCCCAAGGGAGACCCAGTACTTC; CDR3 protein: CASSPQGTSPRETQYF
V gene: TRBV6-5; D gene: TRBD1; J gene: TRBJ1-4; CDR3 length: 15; clone size: NA; CDR3 DNA: TGTGCCAGCAGTTCCTGGACAGGGTCTAATGAAAAACTGTTTTTT; CDR3 protein: CASSSWTGSNEKLFF
V gene: TRBV20-1; D gene: NA; J gene: TRBJ2-7; CDR3 length: 12; clone size: once; CDR3 DNA: TGCAGTGCTAGCTGGGACTCCTACGAGCAGTACTTC; CDR3 protein: CSASWDSYEQYF
V gene: TRBV18; D gene: TRBD1; J gene: TRBJ2-1; CDR3 length: 15; clone size: NA; CDR3 DNA: TGTGCCAGCTCACCGAGGGGACAGGGGTACAATGAGCAGTTCTTC; CDR3 protein: CASSPRGQGYNEQFF
V gene: TRBV12-3/TRBV12-4; D gene: NA; J gene: TRBJ2-7; CDR3 length: 15; clone size: NA; CDR3 DNA: TGTGCCAGCAGTTTTTCTGATTTCAGCTCCTACGAGCAGTACTTC; CDR3 protein: CASSFSDFSSYEQYF
V gene: TRBV7-9; D gene: NA; J gene: TRBJ1-1; CDR3 length: 16; clone size: many; CDR3 DNA: TGTGCCAGCAGCTTAGAGGCCCTTAGGGTGGGCACTGAAGCTTTCTTT; CDR3 protein: CASSLEALRVGTEAFF
V gene: TRBV11-1; D gene: NA; J gene: TRBJ1-2; CDR3 length: 14; clone size: NA; CDR3 DNA: TGTGCCAGCAGCCCATCCGACACGGGCCATGGCTACACCTTC; CDR3 protein: CASSPSDTGHGYTF
V gene: TRBV21-1; D gene: NA; J gene: TRBJ2-5; CDR3 length: 13; clone size: NA; CDR3 DNA: TGTGTGTGGCGGGCGCCGTACCAAGAGACCCAGTACTTC; CDR3 protein: CVWRAPYQETQYF
V gene: TRBV6-2/TRBV6-3; D gene: TRBD2; J gene: TRBJ2-2; CDR3 length: 16; clone size: NA; CDR3 DNA: TGTGCCAGCAGTAAGACTAGCGGGAGGAACACCGGGGAGCTGTTTTTT; CDR3 protein: CASSKTSGRNTGELFF
V gene: TRBV24-1; D gene: TRBD1; J gene: TRBJ2-3; CDR3 length: 15; clone size: NA; CDR3 DNA: TGTGCCACCAGTGATCCGGGACAGACCACAGATACGCAGTATTTT; CDR3 protein: CATSDPGQTTDTQYF
V gene: TRBV5-6; D gene: NA; J gene: TRBJ2-2; CDR3 length: 14; clone size: few; CDR3 DNA: TGTGCCAGCAGCTTGGACACCCACACCGGGGAGCTGTTTTTT; CDR3 protein: CASSLDTHTGELFF
V gene: TRBV20-1; D gene: NA; J gene: TRBJ1-6; CDR3 length: 16; clone size: few; CDR3 DNA: TGCAGTGCTAGAGATCTGGAAGACCGCCGTAATTCACCCCTCCACTTT; CDR3 protein: CSARDLEDRRNSPLHF
V gene: TRBV20-1; D gene: NA; J gene: TRBJ2-7; CDR3 length: 14; clone size: NA; CDR3 DNA: TGCAGTGCTAGAGGTTGGACTAACACCTACGAGCAGTACTTC; CDR3 protein: CSARGWTNTYEQYF
V gene: TRBV4-2; D gene: TRBD1; J gene: TRBJ1-2; CDR3 length: 15; clone size: NA; CDR3 DNA: TGTGCCAGCAGCCGGACCGGACAGGGCAACTATGGCTACACCTTC; CDR3 protein: CASSRTGQGNYGYTF